The clone carrying this T cell receptor beta chain showed up just a few times. Its target is not known. The memory fraction was CD4+CD45RO+CD25- cells. Full-length variable regions came from constant-region reverse primers plus semi-nested Nested Universal Primer A PCR. TCRdb reprocessed the 5' RACE reads via MiXCR and lists one record per CDR3 protein. Altogether roughly 69,000 distinct CDR3 sequences are present, approximately 22% being singletons, with the ten largest covering under 3.5%. The study, taken as a whole, reports: Tumor memory CD4+ T cell TCR gene usage clustered with blood and lymph node memory CD4+ cells and lymph node naive CD4+ cells.

V was cut by 3 bases and J by 5 bases, with 8 bases left in between. The germline gives CDR1 SNHLY, CDR2 FYNNEI. The length of the CDR3 is 13 residues. Sequencing input: memory CD4+ T cells sorted from a lymph node. As for subset: memory CD4+ T cells, CD4+CD45RO+CD25-. The genes are TRBV2 and TRBJ1-5, with a weak D call TRBD1 (5 bases). The clonotype originates from a female donor with breast cancer. CDR3 sequence: CASSEIRDQPQHF. The DNA for the CDR3 is TGTGCCAGCAGTGAGATCAGGGATCAGCCCCAGCATTTT.